This is a list of T cell receptor beta chains from one sample in a study of cytomegalovirus exposure and HLA in healthy donors. Libraries were prepared by immunoSEQ multiplex PCR; TCRdb keeps only in-frame clonotypes and omits some of them. The sample consists of about 100,000 clones, 81% of them appearing once. The sequenced sample consisted of PBMCs. The receptors were gathered from a woman aged 70-85 years in good health and CMV-seropositive. Each CDR3 is given with its conserved first and last residue. D genes are given only for firm matches. Some rows have no size entry. The others give once, few or many, or a class for an expanded clone.

d_call,clone_size,v_call,j_call,cdr3_nt,cdr3_aa
NA,once,TRBV27,TRBJ1-1,TGTGCCAGCAGTTTAAGATATCCGGGGGGGAACACTGAAGCTTTCTTT,CASSLRYPGGNTEAFF
NA,NA,TRBV5-4,TRBJ2-5,TGTGCCAGCAGCCAGCCCACTAGCTTGGAGACCCAGTACTTC,CASSQPTSLETQYF
NA,NA,TRBV2,TRBJ1-5,TGTGCCAGCAGTGAACGTGAGGGGGTCGTGCAAAAGCAGCCCCAGCATTTT,CASSEREGVVQKQPQHF
NA,few,TRBV4-1,TRBJ1-1,TGCGCCAGCAGCCATCCCGTCCGCAGGGGTTGGGCTGAAGCTTTCTTT,CASSHPVRRGWAEAFF
NA,NA,TRBV21-1,TRBJ1-1,TGTGCCAGCAGTTCTGGGGAGACGCACACTGAAGCTTTCTTT,CASSSGETHTEAFF
NA,NA,TRBV9,TRBJ1-3,TGTGCCAGCAGCCCCGGTGGGGCAGGTCGCGGGGACACCATATATTTT,CASSPGGAGRGDTIYF
TRBD2,NA,TRBV5-1,TRBJ2-1,TGCGCCAGCAGCTTGGAGAGTCTAGCGGGGTACAATGAGCAGTTCTTC,CASSLESLAGYNEQFF
TRBD2,NA,TRBV19,TRBJ2-1,TGTGCCAGTAGTCCGACCGCCGGGACTAGCGGATACAATGAGCAGTTCTTC,CASSPTAGTSGYNEQFF
NA,NA,TRBV6-1,TRBJ2-1,TGTGCCATCCCGGGACATAGCTCCTACAATGAGCAGTTCTTC,CAIPGHSSYNEQFF
NA,NA,TRBV7-9,TRBJ1-4,TGTGCCAGCAGCTCCCAACGAGAAAATGAAAAACTGTTTTTT,CASSSQRENEKLFF
NA,NA,TRBV6-5,TRBJ1-2,TGTGCCAGCAGTGAAACCCGGTATGGCTACACCTTC,CASSETRYGYTF
TRBD2,NA,TRBV5-1,TRBJ2-7,TGCGCCAGCAGCCCGGTGGGTAGCGGGCACACCTACGAGCAGTACTTC,CASSPVGSGHTYEQYF
NA,NA,TRBV5-5,TRBJ2-1,TGTGCCAGCAGCATAAGGGACTTCGGCTCCTACAATGAGCAGTTCTTC,CASSIRDFGSYNEQFF
NA,few,TRBV6-6,TRBJ1-1,TGTGCCAGCAGTTACTCGACAACCGGCACAGGAAGAGCTTTCTTT,CASSYSTTGTGRAFF
NA,NA,TRBV6-6,TRBJ1-2,TGTGCCAGCAGTTACTCGAGGAGGGGCTATGGCTACACCTTC,CASSYSRRGYGYTF
TRBD1,NA,TRBV6-1,TRBJ2-7,TGTGCCAGCGGGTTGGACAGGGGGGTGGGCGAGCAGTACTTC,CASGLDRGVGEQYF
NA,NA,TRBV21-1,TRBJ1-4,TGTGCCAGCAGAGAACGGACAGGAGCAACTAATGAAAAACTGTTTTTT,CASRERTGATNEKLFF
NA,NA,TRBV19,TRBJ2-1,TGTGCCAGTAGTGTCGGCAGGGGAAAACATGAGCAGTTCTTC,CASSVGRGKHEQFF
NA,once,TRBV15,TRBJ2-2,TGTGCCACCAGCAGGGCAGGGCCGAACACCGGGGAGCTGTTTTTT,CATSRAGPNTGELFF
NA,NA,TRBV5-3,TRBJ1-1,TGTGCCCAAACCAGGCAAACCAGCAAGGCGAACACTGAAGCTTTCTTT,CAQTRQTSKANTEAFF
NA,once,TRBV29-1,TRBJ2-7,TGCAGCACCGGGACCCCGAGGGGGGGCCACTCCTACGAGCAGTACTTC,CSTGTPRGGHSYEQYF
NA,NA,TRBV27,TRBJ2-1,TGTGCCAGCAGAAGGGAGAGCTCCTACAATGAGCAGTTCTTC,CASRRESSYNEQFF
NA,NA,TRBV19,TRBJ1-2,TGTGCCAGTCGATATGCGGGGGGCGAAGGTGGCTACACCTTC,CASRYAGGEGGYTF
TRBD2,NA,TRBV14,TRBJ2-3,TGTGCCAGCAGCCCGGCAAGCCGAGCGGCGGGAGGTCCCTTCACAGATACGCAGTATTTT,CASSPASRAAGGPFTDTQYF
TRBD1,NA,TRBV7-3,TRBJ1-4,TGTGCCAGCAGCCAGACCGGACAGGGGCGTAATGAAAAACTGTTTTTT,CASSQTGQGRNEKLFF
TRBD1,NA,TRBV29-1,TRBJ1-1,TGCAGCGTTTGCGAGGCAGGGGGCCGTACTGAAGCTTTCTTT,CSVCEAGGRTEAFF
TRBD2,NA,TRBV30,TRBJ2-7,TGTGCCTGGAGTGGGATAGGGAGCGGGAGAGGTGAGCAGTACTTC,CAWSGIGSGRGEQYF
NA,NA,TRBV28,TRBJ1-2,TGTGCCAGCACCCTGGCGGGGGGGTATGGCTACACCTTC,CASTLAGGYGYTF
TRBD2,NA,TRBV10-1,TRBJ2-1,TGCGCCAGCAGTGAGTCTTCTAGCGGGAGGCATGAGCAGTTCTTC,CASSESSSGRHEQFF
TRBD2,NA,TRBV19,TRBJ2-1,TGTGCCAGTATCCTCAACGCGGGGGGGGAGGGCTTTCATGAGCAGTTCTTC,CASILNAGGEGFHEQFF
TRBD1,few,TRBV6-5,TRBJ1-5,TGTGCCAGCAGTTACAGGGGGCCGAAACAGCCCCAGCATTTT,CASSYRGPKQPQHF
TRBD1,few,TRBV11-3,TRBJ2-5,TGTGCCAGCAGCCCCTCAGGGGGTCATAAAGGGGAGACCCAGTACTTC,CASSPSGGHKGETQYF
NA,NA,TRBV6-5,TRBJ1-4,TGTGCCAGCAGTCCGGGGGGGATCGGTGAAAAACTGTTTTTT,CASSPGGIGEKLFF
NA,few,TRBV7-8,TRBJ1-3,TGTGCCAGCAGCTTAGCGAGCCCCGGGAGCTCTGGAAACACCATATATTTT,CASSLASPGSSGNTIYF
TRBD1,NA,TRBV7-2,TRBJ2-2,TGTGCCAGCAGCTCCCAGACAGGGGGTACCGGGGAGCTGTTTTTT,CASSSQTGGTGELFF
NA,NA,TRBV5-1,TRBJ1-5,TGCGCCAGCAGTTTGACAGGTGCCAATCAGCCCCAGCATTTT,CASSLTGANQPQHF
TRBD2,NA,TRBV6-1,TRBJ2-2,TGTGCCAGCAGCTCGGGACTAGCGGGAGCCGGGGAGCTGTTTTTT,CASSSGLAGAGELFF
NA,NA,TRBV5-1,TRBJ2-7,TGCGCCAGCAGCTTGGGGGGGCTAACGAACGAGCAGTACTTC,CASSLGGLTNEQYF
NA,NA,TRBV14,TRBJ2-2,TGTGCCAGCAGCCAATCGCGCGGGACCGGGGAGCTGTTTTTT,CASSQSRGTGELFF
NA,NA,TRBV9,TRBJ2-1,TGTGCCAGCAGCGTAGAGGCGGCAGGGAATGAGCAGTTCTTC,CASSVEAAGNEQFF
NA,NA,TRBV28,TRBJ2-1,TGTGCCAGCATCGGACAGAGCTCCTACAATGAGCAGTTCTTC,CASIGQSSYNEQFF
NA,few,TRBV7-9,TRBJ2-7,TGTTCCAGCAGCCAGGAGCGGGCCGAGCAGTACTTC,CSSSQERAEQYF
NA,NA,TRBV5-1,TRBJ1-1,TGCGCCAGCAGGACGACAGGAAGGGTTCCTGAAGCTTTCTTT,CASRTTGRVPEAFF
TRBD1,NA,TRBV19,TRBJ1-5,TGTGCCAGTAGTGAACAGGGGTGGCAGCCCCAGCATTTT,CASSEQGWQPQHF
NA,NA,TRBV19,TRBJ1-1,TGTGCCAGTAGCCCTTTTTCCACTGAAGCTTTCTTT,CASSPFSTEAFF
NA,NA,TRBV27,TRBJ2-3,TGTGCCAGCAGTTTAATGGCTGGCACAGATACGCAGTATTTT,CASSLMAGTDTQYF
TRBD2,NA,TRBV19,TRBJ2-1,TGTGCCAGTAGTATAGATTTTTGGGGGGGCAATGAGCAGTTCTTC,CASSIDFWGGNEQFF
TRBD1,NA,TRBV27,TRBJ2-2,TGTGCCAGCAGGGGGACAGGGAGTTCCGGGGAGCTGTTTTTT,CASRGTGSSGELFF